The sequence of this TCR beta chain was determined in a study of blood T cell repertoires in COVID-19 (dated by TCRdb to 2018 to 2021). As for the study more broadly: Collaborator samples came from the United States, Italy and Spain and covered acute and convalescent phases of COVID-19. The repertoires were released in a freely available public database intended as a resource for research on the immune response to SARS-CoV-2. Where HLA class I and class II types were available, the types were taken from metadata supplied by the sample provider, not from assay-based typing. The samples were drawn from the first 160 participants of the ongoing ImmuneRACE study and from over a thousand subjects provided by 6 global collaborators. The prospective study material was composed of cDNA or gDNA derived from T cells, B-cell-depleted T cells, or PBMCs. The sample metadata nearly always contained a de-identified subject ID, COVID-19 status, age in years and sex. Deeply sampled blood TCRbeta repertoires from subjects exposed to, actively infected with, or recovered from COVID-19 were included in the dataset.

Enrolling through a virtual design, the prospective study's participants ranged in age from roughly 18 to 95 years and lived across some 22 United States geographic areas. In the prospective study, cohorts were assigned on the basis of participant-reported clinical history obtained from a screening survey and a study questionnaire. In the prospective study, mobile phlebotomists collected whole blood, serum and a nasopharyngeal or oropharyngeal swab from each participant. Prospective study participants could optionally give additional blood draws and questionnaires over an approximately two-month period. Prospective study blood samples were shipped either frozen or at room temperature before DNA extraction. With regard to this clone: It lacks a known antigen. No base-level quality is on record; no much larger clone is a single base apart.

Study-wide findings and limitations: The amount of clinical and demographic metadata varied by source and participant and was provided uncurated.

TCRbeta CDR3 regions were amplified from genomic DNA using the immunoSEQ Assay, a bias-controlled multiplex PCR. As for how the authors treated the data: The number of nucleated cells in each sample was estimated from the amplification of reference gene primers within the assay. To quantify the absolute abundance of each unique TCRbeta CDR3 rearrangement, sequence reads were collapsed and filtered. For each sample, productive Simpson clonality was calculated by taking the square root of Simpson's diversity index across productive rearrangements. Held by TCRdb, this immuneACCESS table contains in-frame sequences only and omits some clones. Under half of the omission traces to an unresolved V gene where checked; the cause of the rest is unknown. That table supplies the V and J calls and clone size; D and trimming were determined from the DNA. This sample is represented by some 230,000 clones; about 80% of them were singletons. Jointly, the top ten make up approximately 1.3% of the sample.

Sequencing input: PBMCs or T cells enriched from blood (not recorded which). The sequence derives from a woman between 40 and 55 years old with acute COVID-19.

The CDR3 region: CASTQDLTSPEAFF. In nucleotide form, the sequence is TGTGCCAGCACCCAGGATTTGACTAGCCCTGAAGCTTTCTTT. The rearrangement joined TRBV6-5 to TRBJ1-1, with the D gene call left open. Trimming removed 7 bases from V and 6 bases from J, leaving 18 bases between the germline ends. The germline V gene sets CDR1 to MNHEY and CDR2 to SVGAGI. Including cysteine and phenylalanine, the CDR3 has 14 amino acids. Only the CDR3 region is kept as DNA, spanning 42 bases read in frame from base 1.